This T cell receptor beta chain was documented in a study of shared clonotypes between healthy human individuals. Points from the study as a whole: Several donors shared about 5% of their naive CD4 clonotypes.

This CDR3 is built from 14 residues. Germline loops: CDR1 SGHDT, CDR2 YYEEEE. Trimming shortened V by 4 bases and J by 4 bases, and 14 bases separated the two germline ends. Regarding this clone: Its antigen is as yet unknown.

TCRdb's copy holds only in-frame clones and misses some; the assay was immunoSEQ multiplex PCR. This table has around 980,000 clones, approximately 78% appearing once. The chain couples TRBV5-6 to TRBJ2-5, with D possibly being TRBD2 (6 bases). The sequencing input was memory CD4+ T cells from PBMCs. The subset is: CD45RA-negative fraction. This sequence originates from a man aged 18 to 29 in good health. Some clones in this sample may be carry-over from other donors' samples. The CDR3 protein is CASSPGLKIETQYF. DNA for the CDR3: TGTGCCAGCAGCCCGGGACTTAAGATAGAGACCCAGTACTTC.